This TCR beta chain originates from a study of blood T cell repertoires in COVID-19. Study-wide background: COVID-19 samples, acute and convalescent, were from the United States, Italy and Spain. The analysed material was cDNA or gDNA that came from T cells, B-cell-depleted T cells, or PBMCs.

Data came from immunoSEQ multiplex PCR; TCRdb stores just in-frame clones and leaves some out. The sample shows approximately 64,000 clones, about 88% of them seen only once. This TCR was sampled from a man between 65 and 85 years old with acute or convalescent COVID-19. Sequenced sample: peripheral blood.

The CDR3: CASSQAGTGGGEAFF. The CDR3 coding sequence is TGTGCCAGCAGCCAGGCCGGGACAGGGGGGGGTGAAGCTTTCTTT. V gene TRBV4-2 combines with J gene TRBJ1-1; 11 positions match TRBD1. CDR1 LGHNA and CDR2 YNFKEQ come from the germline V gene. V lost 3 bases, J lost 7 bases, and 7 bases stayed unmatched. The CDR3 is 15 residues long.